These T cell receptor beta chains were read from a single sample in a study of shared T cell receptors in the human thymus. The table came from immunoSEQ multiplex PCR; TCRdb's copy has only in-frame clones and leaves some out. The sample holds hundreds of thousands of clones; around 82% are singletons and the top ten take about 0.013%. These sequences were also reported in another study, on human thymus T cells.

Sequenced material: thymocytes. The receptors stem from a boy in the first two years of life with a congenital heart defect. Each CDR3 is given with its conserved first and last residue. The D gene is left open where the match is weak. Only some rows state a clone size, as once, few, many or a class for expanded clones.

clone_size	d_call	v_call	j_call	cdr3_length	cdr3_aa	cdr3_nt
-	TRBD2	TRBV4-1	TRBJ2-7	14	CASRRSGRIYEQYF	TGCGCCAGCCGTAGGAGCGGGAGAATCTACGAGCAGTACTTC
few	-	TRBV28	TRBJ2-1	24	CASSLTTLTSSAHETISSYNEQFF	TGTGCCAGCAGTTTGACGACCCTAACTAGCTCTGCACACGAAACCATTAGCTCCTACAATGAGCAGTTCTTC
-	TRBD1	TRBV6-1	TRBJ2-1	14	CASTEGTGGREQFF	TGTGCCAGCACTGAAGGGACAGGGGGCAGGGAGCAGTTCTTC
-	TRBD2	TRBV12-5	TRBJ2-1	15	CASGLPLAGNNEQFF	TGTGCTAGTGGTTTGCCCCTAGCGGGAAACAATGAGCAGTTCTTC
-	TRBD1	TRBV25-1	TRBJ2-7	14	CASSEGQGSHEQYF	TGTGCCAGCAGTGAGGGACAGGGATCCCACGAGCAGTACTTC
-	TRBD1	TRBV4-3	TRBJ1-5	16	CASSHLWGTGDQPQHF	TGCGCCAGCAGCCACTTATGGGGGACAGGGGATCAGCCCCAGCATTTT
few	-	TRBV7-2	TRBJ1-2	14	CASSLRGVGDGYTF	TGTGCCAGCAGCTTGCGTGGGGTAGGGGATGGCTACACCTTC
-	TRBD2	TRBV13	TRBJ2-7	14	CASSYGLAGTEQYF	TGTGCCAGCAGCTACGGACTAGCGGGGACCGAGCAGTACTTC
few	TRBD1	TRBV19	TRBJ2-7	15	CASSIAGQGSYEQYF	TGTGCCAGTAGTATTGCGGGACAGGGTTCCTACGAGCAGTACTTC
-	-	TRBV10-1	TRBJ2-5	14	CASSESTARGTQYF	TGCGCCAGCAGTGAGTCGACGGCGCGGGGGACCCAGTACTTC
once	TRBD2	TRBV5-4	TRBJ2-1	19	CASSLVGTSGRAGHNEQFF	TGTGCCAGCAGCTTGGTTGGGACTAGCGGGAGAGCGGGGCACAATGAGCAGTTCTTC
-	-	TRBV30	TRBJ2-2	14	CASKTDLYTGELFF	TGTGCCTCAAAAACCGACTTGTACACCGGGGAGCTGTTTTTT
-	-	TRBV15	TRBJ1-5	18	CATSARGGAGGGNQPQHF	TGTGCCACCAGCGCTCGAGGGGGGGCAGGAGGGGGCAATCAGCCCCAGCATTTT
-	TRBD2	TRBV19	TRBJ2-1	20	CASSIVWAPWRESFYNEQFF	TGTGCCAGTAGTATAGTATGGGCGCCTTGGCGGGAGAGTTTCTACAATGAGCAGTTCTTC
-	-	TRBV11-2	TRBJ2-7	14	CASSLVRGLYEQYF	TGTGCCAGCAGCTTAGTAAGAGGTCTTTACGAGCAGTACTTC
-	TRBD1	TRBV30	TRBJ1-6	15	CAWSIGQGPNSPLHF	TGTGCCTGGAGTATAGGACAGGGCCCCAATTCACCCCTCCACTTT
-	TRBD1	TRBV27	TRBJ1-2	14	CASSPRTGRHGYTF	TGTGCCAGCAGTCCCCGGACAGGGCGCCATGGCTACACCTTC
-	-	TRBV29-1	TRBJ2-3	12	CSVDRGVDTQYF	TGCAGCGTTGACAGGGGAGTAGATACGCAGTATTTT
-	-	TRBV4-2	TRBJ2-7	16	CASSQRAGQISYEQYF	TGTGCCAGCAGCCAACGAGCGGGTCAAATCTCCTACGAGCAGTACTTC
-	TRBD1	TRBV6-6	TRBJ1-2	12	CASSPHRGGYTF	TGTGCCAGCAGTCCCCACAGGGGCGGCTACACCTTC
-	TRBD1	TRBV11-2	TRBJ2-1	18	CASSGNGPGGYVYNEQFF	TGTGCCAGCAGCGGCAATGGGCCAGGGGGTTATGTCTACAATGAGCAGTTCTTC
few	TRBD2	TRBV2	TRBJ2-3	23	CASSEGEGGAWTSGPPPTDTQYF	TGTGCCAGCAGTGAAGGGGAAGGGGGGGCCTGGACTAGCGGGCCCCCCCCCACAGATACGCAGTATTTT
-	-	TRBV30	TRBJ1-2	17	CAWSVKGRAYSPYGYTF	TGTGCCTGGAGTGTAAAGGGCAGGGCTTACTCCCCCTATGGCTACACCTTC
few	TRBD1	TRBV7-9	TRBJ2-7	16	CASSPTGTGPSYEQYF	TGTGCCAGCAGCCCCACGGGGACAGGGCCCTCCTACGAGCAGTACTTC
-	-	TRBV9	TRBJ2-5	19	CASSSPKGFRGRLRETQYF	TGTGCCAGCAGCAGCCCAAAGGGGTTTCGGGGGAGGTTGAGAGAGACCCAGTACTTC
-	TRBD2	TRBV7-2	TRBJ2-1	15	CASSLPGLANNEQFF	TGTGCCAGCAGCCTCCCGGGACTAGCGAACAATGAGCAGTTCTTC
-	-	TRBV4-3	TRBJ2-3	14	CASSPLESTDTQYF	TGCGCCAGCAGCCCCCTTGAGAGCACAGATACGCAGTATTTT
-	TRBD2	TRBV5-4	TRBJ2-5	15	CASSLGLADQETQYF	TGTGCCAGCAGCCTGGGGCTAGCGGACCAAGAGACCCAGTACTTC
-	-	TRBV5-6	TRBJ2-2	15	CASSLAGEYTGELFF	TGTGCCAGCAGCTTGGCGGGAGAGTACACCGGGGAGCTGTTTTTT
-	-	TRBV6-5	TRBJ2-2	14	CASSYSRAAGELFF	TGTGCCAGCAGTTACTCGAGGGCGGCCGGGGAGCTGTTTTTT
-	-	TRBV5-1	TRBJ2-1	17	CASSLAEDWLVLTEQFF	TGCGCCAGCAGCTTGGCCGAAGACTGGCTGGTTCTGACTGAGCAGTTCTTC
-	-	TRBV5-4	TRBJ2-3	16	CASSPTLPSPADTQYF	TGTGCCAGCAGCCCGACTCTTCCGAGCCCCGCAGATACGCAGTATTTT
-	-	TRBV7-9	TRBJ1-4	13	CASSRGFGEKLFF	TGTGCCAGCAGCAGGGGGTTCGGTGAAAAACTGTTTTTT
-	TRBD2	TRBV7-9	TRBJ2-2	18	CASSLLAGERARVGELFF	TGTGCCAGCAGCTTACTAGCGGGAGAGAGGGCGAGAGTCGGGGAGCTGTTTTTT
few	TRBD1	TRBV19	TRBJ1-4	12	CATRGPNEKLFF	TGTGCCACGAGGGGGCCCAATGAAAAACTGTTTTTT
once	TRBD1	TRBV5-8	TRBJ1-2	14	CASSYSQGVYGYTF	TGTGCCAGCAGCTACTCACAGGGGGTCTATGGCTACACCTTC
-	-	TRBV5-4	TRBJ1-1	15	CASSQGGEMNTEAFF	TGTGCCAGCAGCCAGGGCGGGGAAATGAACACTGAAGCTTTCTTT
-	TRBD1	TRBV28	TRBJ2-3	14	CASRDRGLSDTQYF	TGTGCCAGCAGGGACAGGGGGCTATCGGATACGCAGTATTTT
-	-	TRBV11-3	TRBJ2-7	16	CASSLGSGLISYEQYF	TGTGCCAGCAGCTTAGGAAGCGGCCTGATCAGCTACGAGCAGTACTTC
-	TRBD2	TRBV9	TRBJ2-1	21	CASSVVGETSGRRSYSNEQFF	TGTGCCAGCAGCGTAGTAGGAGAGACTAGCGGGAGACGTTCCTACAGCAATGAGCAGTTCTTC
-	-	TRBV11-2	TRBJ2-3	17	CASSLVCGPGNTDTQYF	TGTGCCAGCAGCTTAGTGTGCGGGCCGGGAAACACAGATACGCAGTATTTT
-	TRBD1	TRBV30	TRBJ1-2	12	CAWRAGGMGYTF	TGTGCCTGGAGGGCAGGGGGCATGGGCTACACCTTC
-	-	TRBV5-5	TRBJ2-7	14	CATRSGRGDYEQYF	TGTGCCACGCGGAGCGGCAGGGGGGACTACGAGCAGTACTTC
few	-	TRBV28	TRBJ2-7	13	CASSCDRYYEQYF	TGTGCCAGCAGTTGCGACAGATACTACGAGCAGTACTTC
-	-	TRBV5-1	TRBJ2-1	15	CASRAPGGDYNEQFF	TGCGCCAGCAGGGCCCCCGGAGGGGACTACAATGAGCAGTTCTTC
once	TRBD1	TRBV13	TRBJ2-7	15	CASSRGDRPSYEQYF	TGTGCCAGCTCAAGGGGGGACAGGCCCTCCTACGAGCAGTACTTC
-	TRBD2	TRBV25-1	TRBJ2-7	16	CASSKKTSGSTCEQYF	TGTGCCAGCAGTAAAAAGACTAGCGGGAGTACGTGCGAGCAGTACTTC
once	-	TRBV14	TRBJ2-1	11	CASSQDGAEFF	TGTGCCAGCAGCCAAGATGGGGCCGAGTTCTTC
-	-	TRBV7-9	TRBJ1-3	15	CASSPAGEGGNTIYF	TGTGCCAGCAGCCCGGCAGGGGAGGGAGGAAACACCATATATTTT
-	-	TRBV27	TRBJ1-1	14	CASFGGGLNTEAFF	TGTGCCAGCTTCGGGGGGGGACTGAACACTGAAGCTTTCTTT